This T cell receptor (beta chain) was sequenced in a study of cytomegalovirus exposure and HLA in healthy donors. Broader study findings: After further analysis at a later stage, around 17,000 TCR beta sequences were associated with HLA alleles at 0.05 false discovery rate. Later work found most CMV-associated TCR beta chains apparently HLA-restricted. As was reported, the HLA-A and HLA-B alleles of most subjects were accurately predicted from TCR beta sequences.

With regard to this clone: What it binds is not known. A read error may account for a junction end that differs from germline.

A multiplex PCR was run with 60 Vbeta primers and 13 Jbeta primers. Assay used: immunoSEQ multiplex PCR; TCRdb lists only in-frame clones, some missing. Among more than 110,000 clones, roughly three quarters were seen once, and the ten largest hold approximately 3%. This sequence was found in a female donor in good health and CMV-seronegative. Sequenced material: PBMCs.

The CDR3 nucleotides read TGTGCCAGCAGCCTAGCGCGGACAGGGAAAAACACCGGGGAGCTGTTTTTT. Its translation is CASSLARTGKNTGELFF. V and J are TRBV7-6 and TRBJ2-2, with 8 bases matching TRBD1. This CDR3 region has 17 residues. CDR1 is SGHVS, CDR2 FNYEAQ, per germline. Looking up the rest from reference TRBV7-6 and TRBJ2-2 gives the full variable domain: GAGVSQSPRYKVTKRGQDVALRCDPISGHVSLYWYRQALGQGPEFLTYFNYEAQQDKSGLPNDRFSAERPEGSISTLTIQRTEQRDSAMYRCASSLARTGKNTGELFFGEGSRLTVL.